This TCR beta chain originates from a study of T-cell memory formation after mild COVID-19. The CDR3 consists of 16 residues. Trimming stripped 4 bases from V and 1 base from J, with 13 bases between. CDR1 and CDR2 from the germline V gene are LGHNA and YNFKEQ. Each CDR3 protein is one row after TCRdb ran MiXCR on the 5' RACE reads. The data hold some 600,000 distinct CDR3 sequences, with 17% observed a single time. In its sample, this clonotype was seen a few times. The chain couples TRBV4-2 to TRBJ2-2; D is perhaps TRBD2 (5 bases). The sample comprised PBMCs or a T cell subset sorted from them (not recorded which). This TCR was recovered from an adult woman who had mild COVID-19 (a few samples of this study predate the infection). Cell type and time point are not known. The CDR3 loop reads CASSLGLSRNTGELFF. As DNA, the CDR3 is TGTGCCAGCAGCCTAGGACTTTCTCGGAACACCGGGGAGCTGTTTTTT.